The source of this T cell receptor beta chain is a study of blood T cells in healthy people across ages. Losses at the gene ends were 4 bases for V and 4 bases for J; bases not matched to a gene: 1. The CDR3 is made up of 15 amino acids. Germline values: CDR1 SGDLS, CDR2 YYNGEE. Using a J-beta primer mix together with a sample-barcoded 5' primer, a second PCR was run for roughly 6 to 12 cycles. TCRdb called the 5' RACE reads again in MiXCR, with one record for every CDR3 protein. The sample records 1.5 million or so distinct CDR3 sequences, 35% to 45% being singletons. This chain joins TRBV9 and TRBJ2-3; 15 bases are a match to TRBD2. The sample taken for sequencing was blood. The TCR originated in a woman aged 18-29 years in good health. This CDR3 reads CASSWTSGRADTQYF. Here the CDR3 DNA reads TGTGCCAGCAGCTGGACTAGCGGGAGGGCAGATACGCAGTATTTT. The variable domain in full, completed from reference TRBV9 and TRBJ2-3, reads DSGVTQTPKHLITATGQRVTLRCSPRSGDLSVYWYQQSLDQGLQFLIQYYNGEERAKGNILERFSAQQFPDLHSELNLSSLELGDSALYFCASSWTSGRADTQYFGPGTRLTVL.